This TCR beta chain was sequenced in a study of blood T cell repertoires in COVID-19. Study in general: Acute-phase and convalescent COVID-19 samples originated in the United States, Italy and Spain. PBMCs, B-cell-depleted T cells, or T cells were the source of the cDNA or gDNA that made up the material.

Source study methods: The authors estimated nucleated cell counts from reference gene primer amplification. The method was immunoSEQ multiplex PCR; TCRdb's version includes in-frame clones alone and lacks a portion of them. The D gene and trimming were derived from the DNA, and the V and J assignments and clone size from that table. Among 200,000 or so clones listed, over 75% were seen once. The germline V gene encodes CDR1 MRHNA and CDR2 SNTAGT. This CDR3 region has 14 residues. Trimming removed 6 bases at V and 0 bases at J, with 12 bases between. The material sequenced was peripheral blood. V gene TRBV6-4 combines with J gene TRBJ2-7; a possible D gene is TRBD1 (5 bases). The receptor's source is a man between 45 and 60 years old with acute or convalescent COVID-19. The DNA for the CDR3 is TGTGCCAGCAGAGAACAGGCATCCTCCTACGAGCAGTACTTC. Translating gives CASREQASSYEQYF.